Listed here are 28 T cell receptor beta chains from one sample, sequenced in a study of blood T cell repertoires in COVID-19. Only in-frame clones appear in the TCRdb table, and some are missing; sequencing was by immunoSEQ multiplex PCR. The sample has about 110,000 clones; 72% are singletons. Sequencing was done on a sample of peripheral blood. The receptors derive from an older woman with acute or convalescent COVID-19.

This rearrangement joins TRBV6-5 to TRBJ2-1; 8 bases line up with TRBD2. CDR1 is MNHEY, CDR2 SVGAGI, per germline. The length of the CDR3 is 16 residues. After removal of 0 bases from V and 6 bases from J, the junction contained 7 bases not matched to a gene. Here the CDR3 reads CASSYSTGGAANEQFF. The CDR3 DNA reads as TGTGCCAGCAGTTACTCGACCGGGGGGGCTGCCAATGAGCAGTTCTTC.

This chain connects TRBV19 to TRBJ1-1; D possibly corresponds to TRBD1 (6 bases). Germline CDR1 LNHDA, CDR2 SQIVND (reference sequence). Trimming cost V 3 bases and J 4 bases, with 15 bases left between them. The CDR3 is 15 residues long. Written as DNA, the CDR3 is TGTGCCAGTAGTATGGCCGGGACATTGACCACTGAAGCTTTCTTT. It codes for CASSMAGTLTTEAFF.

This sequence joins TRBV3-1 (or the pseudogene TRBV3-2) and TRBJ1-3, with D perhaps matching TRBD1 (5 bases). Germline V CDR1 and CDR2: LGHDT, YNNKEL (reference sequence). V dropped 4 bases and J dropped 4 bases, with 14 bases sitting between them. The CDR3 sequence is 15 residues long. CDR3 sequence: CASSREGAGGNTIYF. DNA for the CDR3: TGTGCCAGCAGCCGGGAGGGCGCAGGGGGAAACACCATATATTTT.

The chain couples TRBV5-6 to TRBJ1-1; 8 bases agree with TRBD1. The V gene end was trimmed by 4 bases and the J gene end by 6 bases; junction bases not matched to a gene: 8. Germline assignment: CDR1 SGHDT and CDR2 YYEEEE. The CDR3 is 14 residues long. The CDR3 bases are TGTGCCAGCAGCCGGACAGGGTATCGGCCTGAAGCTTTCTTT. This gives the protein CASSRTGYRPEAFF. Complete variable domain (other parts from reference TRBV5-6 and TRBJ1-1): DAGVTQSPTHLIKTRGQQVTLRCSPKSGHDTVSWYQQALGQGPQFIFQYYEEEERQRGNFPDRFSGHQFPNYSSELNVNALLLGDSALYLCASSRTGYRPEAFFGQGTRLTVV.

The CDR3 spells CASSDGTAGGNEQFF. The CDR3 DNA follows: TGCGCCAGCAGTGACGGGACAGCCGGAGGCAATGAGCAGTTCTTC. The rearrangement uses TRBV10-1 and TRBJ2-1; 7 nucleotides line up with TRBD1. The V gene end was trimmed by 3 bases and the J gene end by 6 bases; junction bases not matched to a gene: 8. CDR3 length: 15 amino acids. CDR1 and CDR2 (germline): WNHNN, SYGVQD (reference sequence).

The CDR3 DNA reads as TGTGCCAGCAGTCAGGACAGTGACTATGGCTACACCTTC. It codes for CASSQDSDYGYTF. The chain carries TRBV5-4 and TRBJ1-2, with D perhaps TRBD1 (6 bases). The CDR3 runs to 13 residues. Trimming took off 5 bases at V and 3 bases at J, with 11 bases between the two ends. Germline V CDR1 and CDR2: SGHNT, YYREEE (reference sequence).

V usage is TRBV29-1 and J usage is TRBJ2-1, with TRBD1 as a possible D gene (6 bases). The CDR3 spans 14 residues. Trimming took off 5 bases at V and 4 bases at J, with 15 bases between the two ends. Germline V CDR1 and CDR2: SQVTM, ANQGSEA. The CDR3 here is CSVRGQGKYNEQFF. In nucleotides, the CDR3 is TGCAGCGTTCGAGGGCAGGGGAAGTACAATGAGCAGTTCTTC.

The V call is TRBV12-5, the J call TRBJ2-7, with no clear D. The CDR3 sequence is 15 residues long. Germline values: CDR1 LGHNT, CDR2 FRNRAP. The ends were cut back, 3 bases at V and 3 bases at J, with 15 bases in the middle. CDR3 sequence (DNA): TGTGCTAGTGGTTTTACTGGCCATCGCGGCTACGAGCAGTACTTC. It is translated as CASGFTGHRGYEQYF.

This clone has only a few counts. V gene TRBV11-1 combines with J gene TRBJ2-2, with TRBD1 identical over 8 bases. The CDR3 sequence is 14 residues long. J gave up 4 bases and V 5 bases, and 3 bases lay outside the gene matches. Germline V gene sequence: CDR1 SGHAT, CDR2 FQDESV (reference sequence). The CDR3 DNA reads TGTGCCAGCAGCCGGGACAGGTCCACCGGGGAGCTGTTTTTT. Translated: CASSRDRSTGELFF. The whole variable domain, filled in from reference TRBV11-1 and TRBJ2-2, reads EAEVAQSPRYKITEKSQAVAFWCDPISGHATLYWYRQILGQGPELLVQFQDESVVDDSQLPKDRFSAERLKGVDSTLKIQPAELGDSAMYLCASSRDRSTGELFFGEGSRLTVL.

The J gene is TRBJ2-7, the V gene TRBV19; 9 nucleotides line up with TRBD1. Germline trimming cut 10 bases from V and 4 bases from J; bases unmatched to any gene: 11. In germline, CDR1 is LNHDA, CDR2 SQIVND (reference sequence). This CDR3 is built from 14 residues. The CDR3 protein is CATSRGTGFYEQYF. CDR3 coding DNA: TGTGCCACATCGCGGGGGACAGGGTTTTACGAGCAGTACTTC.

This chain links TRBV29-1 with TRBJ1-2; perhaps TRBD1 as D (5 bases). The ends were cut back, 4 bases at V and 2 bases at J, with 11 bases in the middle. CDR1 is SQVTM, CDR2 ANQGSEA, per germline. CDR3 length: 13 amino acids. The CDR3 sequence is CSVVPGPNYGYTF. The CDR3 nucleotides are TGCAGCGTTGTCCCAGGGCCCAACTATGGCTACACCTTC.

The V call is TRBV5-8, the J call TRBJ1-5; no reliable D call. Trimming shortened V by 4 bases and J by 1 base, and 18 bases separated the two germline ends. Germline CDR1 is SGHTS and CDR2 is YDEGEE. This CDR3 is built from 17 residues. The CDR3 region has the DNA TGTGCCAGCAGCCCGTACCATACCTCCAGGAGCAATCAGCCCCAGCATTTT. This gives the protein CASSPYHTSRSNQPQHF. Full variable domain (outside the CDR3, taken from reference TRBV5-8 and TRBJ1-5): EAGVTQSPTHLIKTRGQQATLRCSPISGHTSVYWYQQALGLGLQFLLWYDEGEERNRGNFPPRFSGRQFPNYSSELNVNALELEDSALYLCASSPYHTSRSNQPQHFGDGTRLSIL.

This chain connects TRBV19 to TRBJ1-2, with TRBD1 matching 7 bases. The ends lost 7 bases at V and 3 bases at J; junction bases unmatched: 11. The CDR3 extends over 15 amino acids. Germline V CDR1 and CDR2: LNHDA, SQIVND (reference sequence). CDR3 loop: CASKRGWDSDYGYTF. The DNA of the CDR3 is TGTGCCAGTAAAAGGGGATGGGACAGCGACTATGGCTACACCTTC.

The chain employs TRBV6-5 and TRBJ1-5; TRBD1 might be the D (6 bases). The V gene lost 6 bases and the J gene lost 1 base, with 10 bases spanning the gap. The CDR3 length is 14 residues. Germline values: CDR1 MNHEY, CDR2 SVGAGI. CDR3 region: CASRLTGSNQPQHF. Here the CDR3 DNA reads TGTGCCAGCAGGTTAACAGGGAGCAATCAGCCCCAGCATTTT.

The chain employs TRBV6-5 and TRBJ2-5; 7 bases are shared with TRBD1. Trimming at V came to 5 bases and at J to 4 bases, leaving 4 bases not matched to a gene. Germline loops: CDR1 MNHEY, CDR2 SVGAGI. The CDR3 contains 13 residues. The CDR3 loop is CASSNRGGETQYF. The CDR3 DNA reads as TGTGCCAGCAGTAACAGGGGTGGAGAGACCCAGTACTTC.

The CDR3 bases are TGTGCCACCAGCAGAGCTGCTAGTATGAATCTTCGAGAGACCCAGTACTTC. It specifies CATSRAASMNLRETQYF. The chain carries TRBV15 and TRBJ2-5; D is undetermined. CDR3 length: 17 residues. Between the trimmed V and J ends, which lost 1 base and 4 bases, there was a span of 19 bases. Germline CDR1 and CDR2: LNHNV and YYDKDF (reference sequence).

The rearrangement links TRBV19 to TRBJ1-4; 9 bases match TRBD1. J was trimmed by 8 bases and V by 6 bases; bases with no gene match: 7. The germline V gene encodes CDR1 LNHDA and CDR2 SQIVND (reference sequence). The CDR3 totals 14 residues. CDR3 sequence reads: CASSTTGGVEKLFF. The CDR3 nucleotides are TGTGCCAGTAGCACAACAGGGGGCGTAGAAAAACTGTTTTTT.

V usage is TRBV5-1 and J usage is TRBJ1-6; possibly TRBD1 for D (6 bases). Germline V CDR1 and CDR2: SGHRS, YFSETQ. This CDR3 has 15 amino acids. V lost 1 base, J lost 5 bases, and 10 bases lay in between. CDR3 residues: CASSLRGGDNSPLHF. CDR3 in DNA: TGCGCCAGCAGCTTGCGAGGGGGGGATAATTCACCCCTCCACTTT.

The chain has TRBV5-1 and TRBJ1-2; TRBD1 might be the D (6 bases). V was pared by 4 bases and J by 4 bases, with 17 bases between. The CDR3 consists of 15 residues. The germline V gene encodes CDR1 SGHRS and CDR2 YFSETQ. The CDR3 DNA reads TGCGCCAGCAGCGGAGACTCGACAGGAACCTATGGCTACACCTTC. This codes for CASSGDSTGTYGYTF.

The gene calls are TRBV9 and TRBJ1-2, with D perhaps TRBD1 (6 bases). Germline loops: CDR1 SGDLS, CDR2 YYNGEE. Trimming stripped 4 bases from V and 8 bases from J, with 9 bases between. The CDR3 is 11 amino acids. CDR3 DNA sequence: TGTGCCAGCAGCAAAGACAGGGGCTACACCTTC. Protein product: CASSKDRGYTF.

The gene calls are TRBV30 and TRBJ1-6; 9 positions agree with TRBD1. The V segment lost 0 bases and the J segment 10 bases; nucleotides outside the gene matches: 7. The CDR3 has 15 amino acids. Germline V CDR1 and CDR2: GTSNPN, SVGIG (reference sequence). DNA for the CDR3: TGTGCCTGGAGTGTTCTAGGACAGGGGAACTCACCCCTCCACTTT. Amino acid sequence: CAWSVLGQGNSPLHF.

The V and J genes are TRBV6-1 and TRBJ2-5; D gene ambiguous. The CDR3 sequence is 12 residues long. The germline gives CDR1 MNHNS, CDR2 SASEGT. Deletions cut 3 bases from V and 9 bases from J, with 11 bases between. CDR3 nucleotide sequence: TGTGCCAGCAGTGATCTGTACAATCCCCAGTACTTC. Residues: CASSDLYNPQYF.

The gene calls are TRBV7-3 and TRBJ1-1; D call uncertain. Trimming cost V 6 bases and J 2 bases, with 10 bases left between them. The CDR3 is 13 residues long. Germline loops: CDR1 SGHTA, CDR2 FQGTGA. The CDR3 DNA is TGTGCCAGCAGGAATACAGTCAACACTGAAGCTTTCTTT. Translating gives CASRNTVNTEAFF.

The chain employs TRBV9 and TRBJ1-1; possible D gene TRBD1, 5 bases. CDR1 is SGDLS and CDR2 is YYNGEE in the germline V gene. The CDR3 totals 15 residues. V was clipped by 5 bases and J by 5 bases, with 19 bases between them. In DNA, the CDR3 is TGTGCCAGCAGGGGCGAGGGCAGGGAGGTTACTGAAGCTTTCTTT. As protein: CASRGEGREVTEAFF.

The rearrangement uses TRBV9 and TRBJ1-2, with D perhaps matching TRBD1 (5 bases). The CDR3 has 15 amino acids. Looked up from germline, CDR1 is SGDLS and CDR2 is YYNGEE. The V end was cut by 4 bases, the J end by 11 bases, with 24 bases between. The CDR3 DNA is TGTGCCAGCAGCTCAACCTCCGGGACTATCGATGTTTACACCTTC. It translates to CASSSTSGTIDVYTF.

In this sample, this clone turned up a few times. The J gene is TRBJ1-1, the V gene TRBV19; possibly TRBD1 for D (6 bases). V was pared by 0 bases and J by 5 bases, with 10 bases between. The germline CDR1 and CDR2 sequences are LNHDA and SQIVND (reference sequence). The CDR3 runs 14 residues. CDR3 protein: CASSIEGGGTEAFF. The CDR3 nucleotides read TGTGCCAGTAGTATAGAGGGAGGGGGGACTGAAGCTTTCTTT.

The V and J genes are TRBV20-1 and TRBJ2-3; D is ambiguous. The length of the CDR3 is 15 residues. Trimming removed 3 bases at V and 0 bases at J, with 13 bases between. CDR1 is DFQATT, CDR2 SNEGSKA, per germline (reference sequence). In nucleotides, the CDR3 is TGCAGTGCTAGTGTTCGCGGCCCTAGCACAGATACGCAGTATTTT. Translation: CSASVRGPSTDTQYF.

The chain employs TRBV19 and TRBJ2-5; D is possibly TRBD1 (5 bases). V lost 5 bases, J lost 2 bases, and 9 bases lay in between. Germline CDR1 LNHDA, CDR2 SQIVND (reference sequence). The CDR3 has 13 residues. The CDR3 region has the DNA TGTGCCAGTAGTCGGACATTGCAAGAGACCCAGTACTTC. Protein sequence: CASSRTLQETQYF.